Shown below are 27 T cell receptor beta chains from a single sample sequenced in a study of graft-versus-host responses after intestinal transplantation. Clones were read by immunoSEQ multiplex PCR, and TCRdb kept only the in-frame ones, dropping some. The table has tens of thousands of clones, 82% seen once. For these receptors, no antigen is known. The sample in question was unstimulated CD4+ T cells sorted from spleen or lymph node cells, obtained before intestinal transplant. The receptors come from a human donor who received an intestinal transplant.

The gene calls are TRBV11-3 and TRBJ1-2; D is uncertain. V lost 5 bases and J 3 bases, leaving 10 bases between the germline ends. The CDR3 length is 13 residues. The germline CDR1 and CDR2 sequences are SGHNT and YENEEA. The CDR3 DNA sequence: TGTGCCAGCAGCCTGACACTACACTATGGCTACACCTTC. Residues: CASSLTLHYGYTF.

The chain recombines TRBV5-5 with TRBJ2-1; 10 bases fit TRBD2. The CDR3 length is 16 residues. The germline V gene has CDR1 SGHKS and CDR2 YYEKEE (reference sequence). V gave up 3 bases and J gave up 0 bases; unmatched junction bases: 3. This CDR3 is CASSSSSGSSYNEQFF. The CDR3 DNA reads TGTGCCAGCAGCTCCTCTAGCGGGAGCTCCTACAATGAGCAGTTCTTC. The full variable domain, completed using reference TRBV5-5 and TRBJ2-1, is DAGVTQSPTHLIKTRGQQVTLRCSPISGHKSVSWYQQVLGQGPQFIFQYYEKEERGRGNFPDRFSARQFPNYSSELNVNALLLGDSALYLCASSSSSGSSYNEQFFGPGTRLTVL.

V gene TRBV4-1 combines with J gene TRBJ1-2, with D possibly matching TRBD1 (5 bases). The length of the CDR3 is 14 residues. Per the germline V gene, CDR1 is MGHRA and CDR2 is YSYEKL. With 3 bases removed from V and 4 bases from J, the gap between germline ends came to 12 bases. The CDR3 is CASSQGRGSYGYTF. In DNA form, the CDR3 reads TGCGCCAGCAGCCAGGGACGCGGGTCCTATGGCTACACCTTC.

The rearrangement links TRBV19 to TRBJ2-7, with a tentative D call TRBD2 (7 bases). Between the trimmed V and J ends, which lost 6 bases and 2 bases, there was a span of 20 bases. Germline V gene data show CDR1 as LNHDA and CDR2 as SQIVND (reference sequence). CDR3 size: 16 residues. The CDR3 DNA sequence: TGTGCCAGTAGCCTAACCTTTCGGGGGGCCCCCTACGAGCAGTACTTC. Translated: CASSLTFRGAPYEQYF.

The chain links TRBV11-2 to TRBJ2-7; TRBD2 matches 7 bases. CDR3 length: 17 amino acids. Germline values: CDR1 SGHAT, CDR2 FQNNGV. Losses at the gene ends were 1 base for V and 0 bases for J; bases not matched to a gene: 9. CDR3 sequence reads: CASSLVRASGTSYEQYF. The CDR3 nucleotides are TGTGCCAGCAGCTTAGTACGGGCTAGCGGTACCTCCTACGAGCAGTACTTC.

The CDR3: CASSQFWEGATQYF. CDR3 DNA: TGCGCCAGCAGCCAATTCTGGGAGGGGGCGACCCAGTACTTC. This chain joins TRBV4-1 and TRBJ2-5; D assignment may be TRBD1 or TRBD2 (7 bases each). The V and J ends lost 2 bases and 7 bases respectively, with 14 bases between them. Per germline, CDR1 MGHRA and CDR2 YSYEKL. The CDR3 has 14 amino acids.

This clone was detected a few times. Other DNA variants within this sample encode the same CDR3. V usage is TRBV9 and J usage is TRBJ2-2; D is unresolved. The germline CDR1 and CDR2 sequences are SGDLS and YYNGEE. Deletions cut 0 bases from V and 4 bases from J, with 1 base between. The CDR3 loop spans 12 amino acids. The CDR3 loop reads CASSVGTGELFF. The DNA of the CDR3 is TGTGCCAGCAGCGTAGGCACCGGGGAGCTGTTTTTT.

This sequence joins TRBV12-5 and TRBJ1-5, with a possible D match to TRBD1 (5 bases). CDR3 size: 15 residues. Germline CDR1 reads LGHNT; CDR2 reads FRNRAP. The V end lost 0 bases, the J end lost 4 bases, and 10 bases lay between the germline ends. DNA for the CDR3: TGTGCTAGTGGTTTGGTTGACAGAGGAAATCAGCCCCAGCATTTT. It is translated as CASGLVDRGNQPQHF.

The CDR3, as DNA: TGCGCCAGCAGCGACGAGGGGACAGGGGGGGGGTATGAGCAGTTCTTC. The encoded protein is CASSDEGTGGGYEQFF. The chain couples TRBV5-1 to TRBJ2-1; TRBD1 matches at 11 bases. The V segment lost 4 bases and the J segment 8 bases; nucleotides outside the gene matches: 11. The CDR3 contains 16 residues. Germline V gene data show CDR1 as SGHRS and CDR2 as YFSETQ.

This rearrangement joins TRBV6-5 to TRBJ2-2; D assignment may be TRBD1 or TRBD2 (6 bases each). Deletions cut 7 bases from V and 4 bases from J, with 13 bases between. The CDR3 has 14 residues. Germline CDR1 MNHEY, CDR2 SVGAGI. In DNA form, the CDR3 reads TGTGCCAGCACGCGGGACACGGCCACCGGGGAGCTGTTTTTT. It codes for CASTRDTATGELFF.

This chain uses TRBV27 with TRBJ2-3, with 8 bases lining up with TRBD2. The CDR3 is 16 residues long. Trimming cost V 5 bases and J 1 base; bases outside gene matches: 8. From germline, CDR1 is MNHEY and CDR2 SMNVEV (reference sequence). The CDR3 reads CASSLPGSGGTDTQYF. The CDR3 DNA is TGTGCCAGCAGTCTCCCCGGTAGCGGGGGCACAGATACGCAGTATTTT.

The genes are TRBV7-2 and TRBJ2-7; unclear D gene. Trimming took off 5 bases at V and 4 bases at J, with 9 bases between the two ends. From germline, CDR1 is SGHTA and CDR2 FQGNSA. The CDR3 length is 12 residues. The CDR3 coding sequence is TGTGCCAGCAGCCCCGGCCCGTACGAGCAGTACTTC. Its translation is CASSPGPYEQYF.

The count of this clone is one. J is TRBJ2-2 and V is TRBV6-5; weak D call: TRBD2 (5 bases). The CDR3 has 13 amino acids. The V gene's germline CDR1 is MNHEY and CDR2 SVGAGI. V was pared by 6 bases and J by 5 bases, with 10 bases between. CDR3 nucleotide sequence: TGTGCCAGCAGACTTAGCGTTACCGGGGAGCTGTTTTTT. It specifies CASRLSVTGELFF.

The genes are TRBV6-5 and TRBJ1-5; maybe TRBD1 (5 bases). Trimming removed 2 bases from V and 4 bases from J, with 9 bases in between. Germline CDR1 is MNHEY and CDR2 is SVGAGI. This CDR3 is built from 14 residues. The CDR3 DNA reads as TGTGCCAGCAGTTACCCCAACAGGAATCAGCCCCAGCATTTT. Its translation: CASSYPNRNQPQHF.

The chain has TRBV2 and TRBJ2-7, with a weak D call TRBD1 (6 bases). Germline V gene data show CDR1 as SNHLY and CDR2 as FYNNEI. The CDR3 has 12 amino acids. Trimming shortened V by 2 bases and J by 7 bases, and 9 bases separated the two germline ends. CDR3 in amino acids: CASSESGEEQYF. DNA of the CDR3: TGTGCCAGCAGTGAATCAGGGGAAGAGCAGTACTTC.

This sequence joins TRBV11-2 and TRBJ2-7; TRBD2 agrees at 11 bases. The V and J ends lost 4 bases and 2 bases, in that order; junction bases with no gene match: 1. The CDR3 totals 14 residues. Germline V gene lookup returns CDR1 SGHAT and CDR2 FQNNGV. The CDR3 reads CASSSGLAAYEQYF. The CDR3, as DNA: TGTGCCAGCAGCTCGGGACTAGCGGCCTACGAGCAGTACTTC.

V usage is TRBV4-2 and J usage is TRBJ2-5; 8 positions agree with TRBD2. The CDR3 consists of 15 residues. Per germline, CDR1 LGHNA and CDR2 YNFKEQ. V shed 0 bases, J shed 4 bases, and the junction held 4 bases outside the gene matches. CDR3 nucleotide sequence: TGTGCCAGCAGCCAAGATGGGACTAGTTCAGAGACCCAGTACTTC. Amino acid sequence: CASSQDGTSSETQYF.

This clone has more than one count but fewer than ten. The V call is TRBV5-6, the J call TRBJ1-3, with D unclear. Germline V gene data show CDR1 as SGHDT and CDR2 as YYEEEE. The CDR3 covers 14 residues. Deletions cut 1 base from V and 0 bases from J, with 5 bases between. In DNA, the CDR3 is TGTGCCAGCAGCTTGAGAGACTCTGGAAACACCATATATTTT. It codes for CASSLRDSGNTIYF.

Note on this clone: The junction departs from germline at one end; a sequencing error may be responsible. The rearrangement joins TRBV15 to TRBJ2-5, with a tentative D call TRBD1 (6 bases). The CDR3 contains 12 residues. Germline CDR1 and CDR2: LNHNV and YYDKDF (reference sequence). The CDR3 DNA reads TGTGCCACCGGCAGGGGACAAGAGACCCAGTACTTC. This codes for CATGRGQETQYF.

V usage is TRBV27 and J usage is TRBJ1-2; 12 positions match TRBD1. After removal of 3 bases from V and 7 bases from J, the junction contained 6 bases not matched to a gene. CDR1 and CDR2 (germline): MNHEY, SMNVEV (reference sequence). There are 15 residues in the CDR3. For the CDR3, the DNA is TGTGCCAGCAGTTTCTCCGGGACAGGGGGCGTTGGCTACACCTTC. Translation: CASSFSGTGGVGYTF.

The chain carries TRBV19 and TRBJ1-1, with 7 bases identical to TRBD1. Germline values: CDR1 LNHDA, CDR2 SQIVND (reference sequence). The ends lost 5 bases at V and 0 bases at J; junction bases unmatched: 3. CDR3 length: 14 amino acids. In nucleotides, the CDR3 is TGTGCCAGTAGTTTCAGGGGGATGAACACTGAAGCTTTCTTT. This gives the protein CASSFRGMNTEAFF.

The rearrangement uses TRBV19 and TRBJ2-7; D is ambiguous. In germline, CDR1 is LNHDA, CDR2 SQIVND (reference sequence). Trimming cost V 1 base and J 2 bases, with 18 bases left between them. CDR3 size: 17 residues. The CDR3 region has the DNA TGTGCCAGTAGTATAGTGAAAACGGCAGTTCCTCCCTACGAGCAGTACTTC. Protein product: CASSIVKTAVPPYEQYF.

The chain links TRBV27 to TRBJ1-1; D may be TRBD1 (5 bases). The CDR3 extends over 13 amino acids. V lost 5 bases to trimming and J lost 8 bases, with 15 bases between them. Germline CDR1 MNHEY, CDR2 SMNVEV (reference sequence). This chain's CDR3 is CASSPRRPGEAFF. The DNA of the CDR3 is TGTGCCAGCAGTCCTCGTAGGCCAGGGGAAGCTTTCTTT.

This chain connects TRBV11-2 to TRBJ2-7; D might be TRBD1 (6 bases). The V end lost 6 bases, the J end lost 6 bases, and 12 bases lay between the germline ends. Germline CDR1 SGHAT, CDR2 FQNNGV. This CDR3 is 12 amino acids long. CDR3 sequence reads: CASRLTRGEQYF. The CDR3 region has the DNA TGTGCCAGCAGGCTAACCAGGGGCGAGCAGTACTTC.

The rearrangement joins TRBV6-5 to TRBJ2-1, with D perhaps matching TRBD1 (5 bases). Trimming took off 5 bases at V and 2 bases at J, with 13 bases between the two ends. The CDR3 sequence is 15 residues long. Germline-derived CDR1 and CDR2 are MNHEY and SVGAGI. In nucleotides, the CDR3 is TGTGCCAGCAGTGGCTCCAGGGTTACCTACAATGAGCAGTTCTTC. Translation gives CASSGSRVTYNEQFF.

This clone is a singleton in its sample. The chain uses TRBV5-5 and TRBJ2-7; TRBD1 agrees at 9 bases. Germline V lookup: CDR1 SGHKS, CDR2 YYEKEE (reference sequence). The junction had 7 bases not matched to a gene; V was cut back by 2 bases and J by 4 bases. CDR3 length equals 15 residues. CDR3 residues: CASSLGGQGYYEQYF. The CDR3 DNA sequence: TGTGCCAGCAGCTTAGGAGGACAGGGGTATTACGAGCAGTACTTC.

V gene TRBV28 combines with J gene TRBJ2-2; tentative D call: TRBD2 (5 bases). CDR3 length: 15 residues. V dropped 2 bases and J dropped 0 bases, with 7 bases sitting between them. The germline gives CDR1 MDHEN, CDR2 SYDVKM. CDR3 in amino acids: CASSLKRANTGELFF. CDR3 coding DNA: TGTGCCAGCAGTTTAAAGAGGGCGAACACCGGGGAGCTGTTTTTT. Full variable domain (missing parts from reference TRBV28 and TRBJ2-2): DVKVTQSSRYLVKRTGEKVFLECVQDMDHENMFWYRQDPGLGLRLIYFSYDVKMKEKGDIPEGYSVSREKKERFSLILESASTNQTSMYLCASSLKRANTGELFFGEGSRLTVL.